The 18 T cell receptor beta chains below come from one sample, sequenced in a study of shared clonotypes between healthy human individuals. Naivety among CD8 cells was defined by CD45RO negativity and positive CCR7 selection, thereby excluding terminally differentiated effector memory CD45RA+ cells. Generated by immunoSEQ multiplex PCR, the TCRdb table keeps only in-frame clones and is missing some. Of about 2.2 million clones listed, around 93% are singletons. Sequencing was done on a sample of naive CD8+ T cells from PBMCs. The receptors derive from a man aged 18 to 35 in good health. Some clones in this sample may be carry-over from other donors' samples.

CDR3 protein: CSVEGVRSSSEAFF. For the CDR3, the DNA is TGCAGCGTTGAGGGGGTCCGGTCGTCAAGCGAAGCTTTCTTT. The chain joins TRBV29-1 to TRBJ1-1, with D perhaps matching TRBD1 (5 bases). CDR1 and CDR2 (germline): SQVTM, ANQGSEA. The CDR3 has 14 amino acids. V was trimmed by 3 bases and J by 8 bases, leaving 19 bases between them.

The chain links TRBV30 to TRBJ2-6; D uncertain. The CDR3 totals 16 residues. Deletions cut 0 bases from V and 0 bases from J, with 9 bases between. Germline CDR1 reads GTSNPN; CDR2 reads SVGIG (reference sequence). The CDR3 sequence is CAWSVPDGSGANVLTF. In DNA, the CDR3 is TGTGCCTGGAGTGTACCCGACGGCTCTGGGGCCAACGTCCTGACTTTC.

The chain uses TRBV2 and TRBJ2-5; no definite D call. Trimming stripped 3 bases from V and 2 bases from J, with 7 bases between. The length of the CDR3 is 13 residues. The germline V gene has CDR1 SNHLY and CDR2 FYNNEI. CDR3 amino acids: CASSDRQQETQYF. The CDR3 DNA reads TGTGCCAGCAGTGACAGGCAGCAAGAGACCCAGTACTTC.

CDR3 nucleotide sequence: TGTGCCAGTAGCCCGACTAGCGGAAATGAGCAGTTCTTC. Amino acid sequence: CASSPTSGNEQFF. The chain carries TRBV19 and TRBJ2-1, with 9 bases identical to TRBD2. This CDR3 spans 13 amino acids. Trimming took 6 bases from V and 7 from J; bases not matched to a gene: 4. Germline CDR1 and CDR2: LNHDA and SQIVND (reference sequence).

The chain couples TRBV5-6 to TRBJ2-3, with D possibly TRBD1 on 5 matching bases. The V gene lost 3 bases and the J gene lost 6 bases, with 17 bases spanning the gap. Germline values: CDR1 SGHDT, CDR2 YYEEEE. The CDR3 sequence is 15 residues long. The CDR3: CASSSVTRGRDTQYF. CDR3 sequence (DNA): TGTGCCAGCAGCTCCGTAACAAGGGGCCGGGATACGCAGTATTTT.

This clone was seen more than once but under ten times. This rearrangement joins TRBV27 to TRBJ2-7; D call uncertain. V lost 8 bases and J 2 bases, leaving 4 bases between the germline ends. The CDR3 is 10 amino acids. Looked up from germline, CDR1 is MNHEY and CDR2 is SMNVEV (reference sequence). CDR3 sequence: CASGAYEQYF. In DNA form, the CDR3 reads TGTGCCAGCGGCGCCTACGAGCAGTACTTC.

The chain joins TRBV7-2 to TRBJ2-7; D might be TRBD2 (6 bases). The CDR3 covers 16 residues. The V gene's germline CDR1 is SGHTA and CDR2 FQGNSA. The V end lost 5 bases, the J end lost 6 bases, and 23 bases lay between the germline ends. For the CDR3, the DNA is TGTGCCAGCAGCATACCACTTGGGACTCCGGGTAGCGAGCAGTACTTC. Protein sequence: CASSIPLGTPGSEQYF.

This clone was seen only once. This sequence joins TRBV28 and TRBJ2-7; 7 positions match TRBD1. The CDR3 extends over 14 amino acids. The V segment lost 7 bases and the J segment 3 bases; nucleotides outside the gene matches: 9. Germline loops: CDR1 MDHEN, CDR2 SYDVKM. The CDR3 here is CASNPPGQIYEQYF. The CDR3 bases are TGTGCCAGCAATCCACCGGGACAGATCTACGAGCAGTACTTC. The variable domain in full, with the rest retrieved from reference TRBV28 and TRBJ2-7, is DVKVTQSSRYLVKRTGEKVFLECVQDMDHENMFWYRQDPGLGLRLIYFSYDVKMKEKGDIPEGYSVSREKKERFSLILESASTNQTSMYLCASNPPGQIYEQYFGPGTRLTVT.

J is TRBJ2-7 and V is TRBV27; D not certain. CDR3 length: 14 residues. V was shortened by 3 bases and J by 2 bases, with 11 bases between the two germline ends. Per the germline V gene, CDR1 is MNHEY and CDR2 is SMNVEV (reference sequence). The CDR3 DNA reads TGTGCCAGCAGTTTCCGGTTTGGAGCCTACGAGCAGTACTTC. Translated: CASSFRFGAYEQYF.

This chain uses TRBV5-6 with TRBJ2-7; D possibly uses TRBD1 or TRBD2 (5 bases each). V was clipped by 2 bases and J by 4 bases, with 13 bases between them. Germline V gene sequence: CDR1 SGHDT, CDR2 YYEEEE. The CDR3 has 14 amino acids. The CDR3 spells CASSFGGERYEQYF. The DNA for the CDR3 is TGTGCCAGCAGCTTTGGGGGAGAACGTTACGAGCAGTACTTC.

The genes are TRBV11-2 and TRBJ2-3, with 13 bases identical to TRBD2. With 3 bases clipped from V and 3 bases from J, the junction kept 3 bases outside the gene matches. The length of the CDR3 is 16 residues. The germline gives CDR1 SGHAT, CDR2 FQNNGV. DNA of the CDR3: TGTGCCAGCAGCTTCGGACTAGCGGGAGATACAGATACGCAGTATTTT. This sequence encodes CASSFGLAGDTDTQYF.

The V and J genes are TRBV13 and TRBJ1-1; D gene uncertain. Trimming pared 3 bases from V and 7 bases from J, leaving 12 bases between. The CDR3 is 13 residues long. Germline loops: CDR1 PRHDT, CDR2 FYEKMQ (reference sequence). CDR3 loop: CASSFWTQDEAFF. The DNA of the CDR3 is TGTGCCAGCAGCTTTTGGACCCAGGATGAAGCTTTCTTT.

The chain carries TRBV11-1 and TRBJ2-2; 9 bases agree with TRBD1. The junction had 12 bases not matched to a gene; V was cut back by 5 bases and J by 8 bases. CDR1 and CDR2 (germline): SGHAT, FQDESV (reference sequence). The CDR3 loop spans 16 amino acids. The CDR3 DNA sequence: TGTGCCAGCAGCCGGCCGTGGGACAGGGCAACAGGGGAGCTGTTTTTT. Encoded protein: CASSRPWDRATGELFF.

V usage is TRBV5-1 and J usage is TRBJ2-5, with 7 bases that match TRBD2. This CDR3 is built from 16 residues. Germline V gene data show CDR1 as SGHRS and CDR2 as YFSETQ. V trimming: 1 base; J trimming: 5 bases; junction bases outside the gene matches: 11. CDR3 coding DNA: TGCGCCAGCAGCTTGCGTTTCGGACGGGGAGGGGAGACCCAGTACTTC. Protein sequence: CASSLRFGRGGETQYF.

The gene calls are TRBV5-4 and TRBJ2-7; either TRBD1 or TRBD2 may fit D (5 bases each). Trimming removed 4 bases from V and 6 bases from J, with 23 bases in between. Germline V gives CDR1 SGHNT, CDR2 YYREEE (reference sequence). This CDR3 region has 16 residues. CDR3 bases: TGTGCCAGCAGCCACCTCCCCGGGACGTCAATCGCCGAGCAGTACTTC. It codes for CASSHLPGTSIAEQYF. The whole variable domain, remainder taken from reference TRBV5-4 and TRBJ2-7, is ETGVTQSPTHLIKTRGQQVTLRCSSQSGHNTVSWYQQALGQGPQFIFQYYREEENGRGNFPPRFSGLQFPNYSSELNVNALELDDSALYLCASSHLPGTSIAEQYFGPGTRLTVT.

The chain joins TRBV27 to TRBJ2-7, with D unresolved. Trimming left V 0 bases short and J 0 bases short, with 12 bases between. The germline V gene encodes CDR1 MNHEY and CDR2 SMNVEV (reference sequence). This CDR3 contains 16 residues. The CDR3 loop is CASSLSAQPFSYEQYF. Written as DNA, the CDR3 is TGTGCCAGCAGTTTATCGGCTCAGCCGTTCTCCTACGAGCAGTACTTC.

V usage is TRBV10-1 and J usage is TRBJ2-7, with a possible D match to TRBD1 (5 bases). The V end was cut by 0 bases, the J end by 4 bases, with 13 bases between. CDR1 and CDR2 from the germline V gene are WNHNN and SYGVQD (reference sequence). This CDR3 comprises 15 residues. The CDR3 spells CASSESISRAYEQYF. For the CDR3, the DNA is TGCGCCAGCAGTGAGTCGATCTCCAGGGCGTACGAGCAGTACTTC.

The sample holds one count of this clone. This sample includes further DNA sequences coding for the same CDR3. The genes are TRBV6-6 and TRBJ1-5; maybe TRBD1 (6 bases). The V end was cut by 4 bases, the J end by 2 bases, with 9 bases between. The CDR3 extends over 14 amino acids. Germline V lookup: CDR1 MNHNY, CDR2 SVGAGI (reference sequence). The CDR3 DNA sequence: TGTGCCAGCAGTTTGGGACAAGGCAATCAGCCCCAGCATTTT. Translation gives CASSLGQGNQPQHF.